The clone carrying this T cell receptor beta chain was counted many times. Its antigen is not known. The trim removed 5 bases at V and 1 base at J, leaving 6 bases unmatched. The CDR3 length is 16 residues. The germline gives CDR1 SGHVS, CDR2 FQNEAQ. This entry comes from a study of T-cell reconstitution after alpha-beta-depleted transplantation in children. Preparation of the TCRbeta library was carried out with unique molecular identifiers. TCRdb recomputed calls from the PCR reads with MiXCR, one row per CDR3 protein. The table lists approximately 170,000 distinct CDR3 sequences, 11% of them singletons. General study findings and limits: Several patients had high TCRbeta diversity at day 60; it came from surviving recipient T cells and thymic progenitors. One year post-transplant, T-cell counts and diversity were largely derived from T cells produced anew. Reportedly, only several hundred clones from non-depleted graft cells drove alpha-beta T-cell counts at about two months.

This clonotype was sampled from a boy aged 2 to 9 with acute myeloid leukemia, due to receive a stem cell transplant. The V and J genes are TRBV7-8 and TRBJ2-3; 10 nucleotides line up with TRBD2. Sample: PBMCs, taken before TCRalphabeta/CD19-depleted stem cell transplant. CDR3: CASSIHLAGGTDTQYF. The DNA for the CDR3 is TGTGCCAGCAGCATACACCTAGCGGGGGGCACAGATACGCAGTATTTT.